The entry that follows covers one T cell receptor (beta chain) sequence. Its target is unknown. A multiplex PCR was run with 60 Vbeta primers and 13 Jbeta primers. Assay used: immunoSEQ multiplex PCR; TCRdb lists only in-frame clones, some missing. The data hold 150,000 to 200,000 clones, with roughly four fifths observed a single time. CDR3 size: 12 residues. CDR1 and CDR2 (germline): SNHLY, FYNNEI. V lost 7 bases to trimming and J lost 2 bases, with 8 bases between them. These data belong to a study of cytomegalovirus exposure and HLA in healthy donors. Whole-study results and caveats: An observed cluster of highly shared sequence variants was recorded as a likely sequencing artifact.

The V call is TRBV2, the J call TRBJ1-2; unclear D gene. The sample consisted of PBMCs. This TCR was sampled from a woman aged 25-40 years in good health and CMV-seropositive. This CDR3 is CASMNTNYGYTF. The CDR3 coding sequence is TGTGCCAGCATGAACACAAACTATGGCTACACCTTC. Using reference TRBV2 and TRBJ1-2 for the parts outside the CDR3, the full variable domain is EPEVTQTPSHQVTQMGQEVILRCVPISNHLYFYWYRQILGQKVEFLVSFYNNEISEKSEIFDDQFSVERPDGSNFTLKIRSTKLEDSAMYFCASMNTNYGYTFGSGTRLTVV.